This T cell receptor (beta chain) was captured in a study of T cell responses to AZD1222 COVID-19 vaccine. Whole-study results and caveats: Reportedly, nearly half of unique spike TCRs recognized epitopes outside B.1.351/B.1.1.7 mutations. It was only a handful of AZD1222 recipients who were seropositive at baseline. Elevations in Spike-specific TCR breadth and depth followed administration of two AZD1222 doses. Along spike, vaccine-associated CD4 TCRs were found throughout, with dominance at 160-218 and 743-854.

Measured with immunoSEQ multiplex PCR; TCRdb has only the in-frame clones, and not every one. The table shows under 110,000 clones, with more than 75% occurring only once. Concerning this clone itself: The antigen is unknown.

The trim removed 6 bases at V and 6 bases at J, leaving 13 bases unmatched. The CDR3 is 15 amino acids. Germline CDR1 MNHEY, CDR2 SVGAGI. This rearrangement joins TRBV6-5 to TRBJ2-7, with 8 bases identical to TRBD1. The sequencing here drew on peripheral blood, taken on day 0 of AZD1222 vaccination. This receptor was taken from an adult in good health. The CDR3, as DNA: TGTGCCAGCAGACAAACCGGGACAGGCCCTCTCGAGCAGTACTTC. This gives the protein CASRQTGTGPLEQYF.